The subject of this entry is one TCR beta chain. Its target is not known. Those who donated were healthy bone marrow donors. This specimen comes from a study of cytomegalovirus exposure and HLA in healthy donors. Study-level results: Earlier analysis yielded a pattern in which most TCR beta V segments were productive about 90% or about 30% of the time. It was reported that the classifier diagnosed cytomegalovirus status with high specificity and sensitivity in both the original and validation cohorts. The CMV antigen specificity of a few CMV-associated chains was confirmed through in vitro analysis.

Germline-derived CDR1 and CDR2 are MNHEY and SMNVEV (reference sequence). The CDR3 totals 17 residues. Germline trimming cut 0 bases from V and 1 base from J; bases unmatched to any gene: 5. The PCR made use of 60 Vbeta and 13 Jbeta primers. The data were produced by immunoSEQ multiplex PCR, yet TCRdb's version contains in-frame clones alone and is incomplete. Of 200,000 to 250,000 clones listed, almost 85% are singletons. V is TRBV27 and J is TRBJ2-3; TRBD2 agrees at 9 bases. The sample consisted of PBMCs. This receptor was taken from a woman aged 40 to 50 in good health and CMV-seronegative. Here the CDR3 DNA reads TGTGCCAGCAGTTTATCGCAGGCTAGCGGGGGCACAGATACGCAGTATTTT. It encodes CASSLSQASGGTDTQYF.